This paragraph covers one T cell receptor (beta chain) sequence. The sample comes from a study of blood T cell repertoires in COVID-19. About the research overall: There were acute and convalescent COVID-19 samples, and they came from the United States, Italy and Spain. T cells, B-cell-depleted T cells, or PBMCs supplied cDNA or gDNA.

J gave up 4 bases and V 4 bases, and 8 bases lay outside the gene matches. Germline CDR1 SGHRS, CDR2 YFSETQ. The CDR3 extends over 15 amino acids. Per the original data handling: Amplification from reference gene primers served as the basis for estimated nucleated cell counts. Data came from immunoSEQ multiplex PCR; TCRdb stores just in-frame clones and leaves some out. That table supplies the V and J calls and clone size; D and trimming were determined from the DNA. The table shows fewer than 300,000 clones, with about 70% occurring only once. This clonotype was obtained from a woman of 80 years or more with acute or convalescent COVID-19. The rearrangement links TRBV5-1 to TRBJ1-1; 9 bases fit TRBD1. The sequenced sample consisted of peripheral blood. The CDR3 loop is CASSIGQGTVTEAFF. Written as DNA, the CDR3 is TGCGCCAGCAGCATCGGACAGGGGACGGTCACTGAAGCTTTCTTT.